Here is one T cell receptor beta chain with its context. The source of the sample is a study of OX40 agonist ivuxolimab in advanced cancers. Study-wide background: While on treatment, patients had intravenous ivuxolimab at 0.01 to 10 mg/kg every 2 weeks.

Germline V gives CDR1 SGHTA, CDR2 FQGTGA. The V end was cut by 2 bases, the J end by 6 bases, with 4 bases between. This CDR3 has 12 amino acids. Autoimmune disease history or systemic immunosuppression disqualified patients. The protocol was immunoSEQ multiplex PCR, while the TCRdb copy is restricted to in-frame clones and leaves out a portion. This sample has approximately 50,000 clones, with 75% to 90% found just once. The material sequenced was CD4+ or CD8+ T cells sorted from blood, taken in a trial of the OX40 agonist ivuxolimab. The genes are TRBV7-3 and TRBJ2-2; D gene unclear. This receptor was taken from an adult with an advanced solid tumor such as melanoma, head and neck, liver or kidney cancer. As DNA, the CDR3 is TGTGCCAGCAGCTTACGACCCGGGGAGCTGTTTTTT. Its translation: CASSLRPGELFF.